This entry lists 10 T cell receptor beta chains sequenced from one sample in a study of spatial heterogeneity in lung cancer. Whole-study findings and limits: How many expanded intratumoral alpha and beta TCRs were present tracked the tumor mutation count, which was a count of nonsynonymous mutations.

TCRdb fed the 5' RACE reads into MiXCR, producing one record per CDR3 protein. The sample holds approximately 15,000 distinct CDR3 sequences, 6% to 7% seen once. Time point given: sample taken at primary tumor resection. Their antigens remain unidentified. The sequencing used lung tumor tissue, collected at surgery. These receptors all come from a male donor with early-stage non-small cell lung cancer.

This clonotype came up many times. The chain has TRBV10-2 and TRBJ1-6; D gene uncertain. V was clipped by 6 bases and J by 5 bases, with 8 bases between them. Germline CDR1 and CDR2: WSHSY and SAAADI. CDR3 size: 13 residues. The CDR3 DNA sequence: TGCGCCAGCAGGGCCCAGGATAATTCACCCCTCCACTTT. Its translation: CASRAQDNSPLHF.

This clonotype has more than one count but fewer than ten. The CDR3 region has the DNA TGCAGCTTCTCGGGACAGTTCACAGATACGCAGTATTTT. It encodes CSFSGQFTDTQYF. The chain joins TRBV20-1 to TRBJ2-3; TRBD1 aligns across 7 bases. Germline assignment: CDR1 DFQATT and CDR2 SNEGSKA (reference sequence). The CDR3 spans 13 residues.

This clonotype has a count of ten or more. V is TRBV27 and J is TRBJ2-7; D gene uncertain. Germline V gene lookup returns CDR1 MNHEY and CDR2 SMNVEV (reference sequence). The CDR3 runs 15 residues. V gave up 2 bases and J gave up 0 bases, with 11 bases separating them. CDR3 DNA sequence: TGTGCCAGCAGTTTAAGGACCTTGGGCTCCTACGAGCAGTACTTC. Protein: CASSLRTLGSYEQYF.

This clonotype was recorded at least ten times. This sequence joins TRBV7-2 and TRBJ2-3; D not certain. Germline CDR1 SGHTA, CDR2 FQGNSA. The CDR3 spans 12 residues. Trimming shortened V by 5 bases and J by 0 bases, and 3 bases separated the two germline ends. This CDR3 reads CASSRSTDTQYF. CDR3 DNA sequence: TGTGCCAGCAGCCGGAGCACAGATACGCAGTATTTT.

This clonotype was seen ten or more times. The chain combines TRBV19 with TRBJ2-2, with D unresolved. The length of the CDR3 is 12 residues. V was shortened by 8 bases and J by 6 bases, with 10 bases between the two germline ends. Germline loops: CDR1 LNHDA, CDR2 SQIVND (reference sequence). CDR3 nucleotides: TGTGCCAGTCCGGCCTACTCCGGGGAGCTGTTTTTT. Translation: CASPAYSGELFF.

About this clonotype itself: A much larger clone differs from this one at a single base, so this may be a read error. V usage is TRBV5-1 and J usage is TRBJ1-2, with unresolved D. Looked up from germline, CDR1 is SGHRS and CDR2 is YFSETQ. This CDR3 has 13 amino acids. Written as DNA, the CDR3 is TGCGCCAGCAGCTCCGGAGCTAACTATGTCTACACCTTC. Protein product: CASSSGANYVYTF.

There are a few counts of this clonotype. This chain links TRBV18 with TRBJ1-2; no reliable D call. This CDR3 has 13 amino acids. Germline loops: CDR1 KGHSH, CDR2 LQKENI. Trimming removed 6 bases from V and 0 bases from J, with 8 bases in between. The CDR3 reads CASSQPANYGYTF. CDR3 in DNA: TGTGCCAGCTCCCAGCCTGCTAACTATGGCTACACCTTC. Based on the CDR3 plus reference TRBV18 and TRBJ1-2, the full variable domain is NAGVMQNPRHLVRRRGQEARLRCSPMKGHSHVYWYRQLPEEGLKFMVYLQKENIIDESGMPKERFSAEFPKEGPSILRIQQVVRGDSAAYFCASSQPANYGYTFGSGTRLTVV.

A few counts support this clonotype. The V gene is TRBV11-2, the J gene TRBJ1-5, with 7 positions matching TRBD1. This CDR3 contains 14 residues. Germline loops: CDR1 SGHAT, CDR2 FQNNGV. V was pared by 5 bases and J by 4 bases, with 5 bases of the junction left unmatched. The CDR3 sequence: CASSPTGVNQPQHF. In nucleotides, the CDR3 is TGTGCCAGCAGCCCCACAGGGGTTAATCAGCCCCAGCATTTT.

By sample share, this clonotype is medium-sized. This chain links TRBV6-1 with TRBJ1-5; 10 bases align to TRBD1. The length of the CDR3 is 15 residues. Losses at the gene ends were 1 base for V and 6 bases for J; bases not matched to a gene: 3. The germline CDR1 and CDR2 sequences are MNHNS and SASEGT. CDR3 protein: CASSEVTGGIQPQHF. The CDR3 DNA reads as TGTGCCAGCAGTGAAGTGACAGGGGGCATTCAGCCCCAGCATTTT.

This clonotype was counted ten times or more. The chain recombines TRBV6-6 with TRBJ2-2; D is ambiguous. CDR1 is MNHNY, CDR2 SVGAGI, per germline (reference sequence). V was shortened by 9 bases and J by 5 bases, with 7 bases between the two germline ends. The CDR3 is made up of 11 amino acids. As DNA, the CDR3 is TGTGCCAGATCCCCAACCGGGGAGCTGTTTTTT. This codes for CARSPTGELFF.